The 17 T cell receptor beta chains given below trace back to one sample, sequenced in a study of beta chain features in type 1 diabetes. Regarding the study as a whole: There was a moderate but significant shortening of TCRB CDR3s in all four CD4+ subsets of Type 1 diabetes patients.

Every bit of the isolated RNA underwent reverse transcription, so sequencing read expressed TCRB transcripts. Profiling relied on immunoSEQ multiplex PCR, and the TCRdb table lists in-frame clones only, not all of them. The data hold more than 95,000 clones, with 25% to 35% observed a single time. No antigen has been assigned to these receptors. Specimen: central memory CD4+ T cells from blood. Receptor source: a young woman with type 1 diabetes.

In its sample, this clone was seen a few times. This chain uses TRBV2 with TRBJ2-2; 10 nucleotides agree with TRBD2. CDR1 is SNHLY and CDR2 is FYNNEI in the germline V gene. Trimming removed 6 bases from V and 5 bases from J; junction bases left unmatched: 6. The CDR3 has 15 residues. The CDR3 is CASRTLAGVTGELFF. The CDR3 DNA reads TGTGCCAGCAGGACCCTAGCGGGAGTAACCGGGGAGCTGTTTTTT.

This clone was recorded at least ten times. The chain is built from TRBV5-4 and TRBJ2-6; 9 nucleotides agree with TRBD1. The CDR3 has 18 amino acids. Trimming removed 2 bases from V and 1 base from J; junction bases left unmatched: 7. In germline, CDR1 is SGHNT, CDR2 YYREEE (reference sequence). The CDR3 sequence is CASSFRQGVTSGANVLTF. In DNA, the CDR3 is TGTGCCAGCAGCTTTCGACAGGGGGTTACTTCTGGGGCCAACGTCCTGACTTTC.

The V call is TRBV27, the J call TRBJ1-1, with D perhaps matching TRBD1 (6 bases). Trimming left V 2 bases short and J 3 bases short, with 19 bases between. The CDR3 runs to 17 residues. Looked up from germline, CDR1 is MNHEY and CDR2 is SMNVEV (reference sequence). The CDR3 is CASSLGGSRQDYTEAFF. CDR3 coding DNA: TGTGCCAGCAGTTTAGGGGGTTCAAGACAGGATTACACTGAAGCTTTCTTT.

This rearrangement joins TRBV6-6 to TRBJ2-3, with 7 bases that match TRBD2. The CDR3 sequence is 13 residues long. Germline V gene sequence: CDR1 MNHNY, CDR2 SVGAGI (reference sequence). The junction had 5 bases not matched to a gene; V was cut back by 7 bases and J by 4 bases. In DNA, the CDR3 is TGTGCCAGCACCTGGGGGGGTCCAGATACGCAGTATTTT. It is translated as CASTWGGPDTQYF.

The genes are TRBV29-1 and TRBJ1-1, with a tentative D call TRBD1 (5 bases). The CDR3 sequence is 11 residues long. Germline lookup yields CDR1 SQVTM and CDR2 ANQGSEA. Trimming left V 8 bases short and J 6 bases short, with 13 bases between. CDR3 sequence reads: CSLGEGAEAFF. CDR3 DNA: TGCAGCTTGGGGGAGGGAGCTGAAGCTTTCTTT.

The chain recombines TRBV14 with TRBJ2-5; weak D call: TRBD1 (5 bases). The CDR3 covers 13 residues. The V gene lost 6 bases and the J gene lost 7 bases, with 15 bases spanning the gap. CDR1 is SGHDN, CDR2 FVKESK, per germline. The CDR3 DNA follows: TGTGCCAGCAGTTCCGGACACGTGGGGACCCAGTACTTC. It encodes CASSSGHVGTQYF.

This clone was seen a handful of times. The chain joins TRBV5-4 to TRBJ2-3, with D possibly matching TRBD2 (5 bases). The CDR3 has 14 amino acids. Germline V gene sequence: CDR1 SGHNT, CDR2 YYREEE (reference sequence). V lost 2 bases and J 2 bases, leaving 9 bases between the germline ends. The CDR3, as DNA: TGTGCCAGCAGCTTTCCGGGGATCACAGATACGCAGTATTTT. Translation gives CASSFPGITDTQYF.

Notes on this clone: Other nucleotide sequences from this sample produce the same CDR3. The chain links TRBV7-2 to TRBJ2-5; no reliable D call. V lost 5 bases and J 0 bases, leaving 4 bases between the germline ends. The CDR3 spans 12 residues. Germline V lookup: CDR1 SGHTA, CDR2 FQGNSA. Here the CDR3 reads CASSPYQETQYF. DNA of the CDR3: TGTGCCAGCAGCCCATACCAAGAGACCCAGTACTTC.

The V gene is TRBV7-2, the J gene TRBJ2-4; 7 bases are shared with TRBD2. CDR3 length: 14 amino acids. The germline gives CDR1 SGHTA, CDR2 FQGNSA. V was clipped by 10 bases and J by 6 bases; unmatched bases: 12. The CDR3 is CATGLDQAANIQYF. The CDR3 nucleotides are TGTGCCACCGGACTAGACCAAGCTGCAAACATTCAGTACTTC.

This clone turned up a few times. The chain uses TRBV29-1 and TRBJ2-2; 8 nucleotides match TRBD1. The CDR3 length is 14 residues. Germline CDR1 SQVTM, CDR2 ANQGSEA. The J segment lost 1 base and the V segment lost 6 bases, leaving 4 bases of the junction unmatched. The CDR3 sequence: CSVGTGQNTGELFF. The CDR3 DNA is TGCAGCGTGGGGACAGGACAGAACACCGGGGAGCTGTTTTTT.

This clone was seen once. V and J are TRBV14 and TRBJ1-1, with no clear D. CDR3 length: 15 residues. Germline lookup yields CDR1 SGHDN and CDR2 FVKESK. V was pared by 7 bases and J by 1 base, with 16 bases between. CDR3 in DNA: TGTGCCAGCAAAAGCGGTTACTCGGCGAACACTGAAGCTTTCTTT. This encodes CASKSGYSANTEAFF.

The V and J genes are TRBV25-1 and TRBJ2-2; 11 positions agree with TRBD1. Germline V lookup: CDR1 MGHDK, CDR2 SYGVNS. The CDR3 runs 13 residues. After removal of 8 bases from V and 5 bases from J, the junction contained 1 base not matched to a gene. In nucleotides, the CDR3 is TGTGCCAGCGGGGACAGGGGGACCGGGGAGCTGTTTTTT. This translates into CASGDRGTGELFF.

A few counts support this clone. CDR3 residues: CASSLDRRDGVQETQYF. The CDR3 DNA reads TGTGCCAGCAGCTTAGATAGGAGGGACGGAGTCCAAGAGACCCAGTACTTC. The chain carries TRBV11-3 and TRBJ2-5; maybe TRBD2 (6 bases). The length of the CDR3 is 17 residues. The germline CDR1 and CDR2 sequences are SGHNT and YENEEA. The V end lost 0 bases, the J end lost 1 base, and 15 bases lay between the germline ends.

V usage is TRBV6-1 and J usage is TRBJ1-5, with 8 bases that match TRBD1. Trimming removed 5 bases from V and 2 bases from J; junction bases left unmatched: 5. CDR1 MNHNS and CDR2 SASEGT come from the germline V gene. The CDR3 is 15 residues long. Written as DNA, the CDR3 is TGTGCCAGCAGTACCGACAGGGGAGGCAATCAGCCCCAGCATTTT. Protein sequence: CASSTDRGGNQPQHF.

In this sample, this clone turned up a few times. This chain links TRBV10-3 with TRBJ1-5; 8 nucleotides agree with TRBD1. The V and J ends lost 10 bases and 6 bases, in that order; junction bases with no gene match: 11. The CDR3 runs to 14 residues. Germline values: CDR1 ENHRY, CDR2 SYGVKD. CDR3 region: CANRGDRGFQPQHF. The DNA for the CDR3 is TGTGCCAATCGCGGAGACAGGGGATTTCAGCCCCAGCATTTT.

In its sample, this clone was seen a few times. The gene calls are TRBV7-9 and TRBJ2-1; no definite D call. The CDR3 totals 11 residues. Germline CDR1 SEHNR, CDR2 FQNEAQ (reference sequence). The ends were cut back, 2 bases at V and 10 bases at J, with 6 bases in the middle. CDR3: CASSLIAEQFF. The CDR3 region has the DNA TGTGCCAGCAGCTTAATAGCCGAGCAGTTCTTC.

The genes are TRBV7-7 and TRBJ2-2; TRBD1 matches 7 bases. Germline assignment: CDR1 SSHAT and CDR2 FNYEAQ (reference sequence). The CDR3 contains 15 residues. J lost 7 bases, V lost 5 bases, and 10 bases had no gene match. CDR3 region: CASSADNRGGGELFF. The CDR3 DNA sequence: TGTGCCAGCAGCGCAGATAACAGGGGCGGCGGGGAGCTGTTTTTT.